These T cell receptor beta chains were read from a single sample in a study of control samples from healthy donors and cancer patients. Sequencing used immunoSEQ multiplex PCR; TCRdb keeps in-frame clones, though not all of them. This sample has about 190,000 clones, with roughly nine tenths found just once. The sample consisted of blood. The receptors were sampled from a man aged 25-40 years in good health. Both conserved end residues are part of each CDR3. A D gene is named only where the DNA matches it firmly. The size entry is marked missing in some rows and otherwise reads once, few, many or a size class.

CDR3 protein	CDR3 DNA	D gene	V gene	clone size	J gene
CASRDTFLSEKLFF	TGTGCCAGCAGAGACACTTTCCTTAGTGAAAAACTGTTTTTT	NA	TRBV6-5	NA	TRBJ1-4
CASSALGVNYGYTF	TGTGCCAGTAGTGCGTTAGGGGTCAACTATGGCTACACCTTC	NA	TRBV19	few	TRBJ1-2
CASRRLGEDPLHF	TGTGCCAGCAGGAGGCTGGGGGAAGATCCCCTCCACTTT	NA	TRBV27	NA	TRBJ1-6
CASSVGTSGSFSEQFF	TGTGCCAGCAGCGTAGGAACTAGCGGTTCTTTTAGTGAGCAGTTCTTC	TRBD2	TRBV9	NA	TRBJ2-1
CASSYFLAGGPRTQYF	TGTGCCAGCAGTTACTTCTTGGCGGGGGGCCCTCGGACGCAGTATTTT	TRBD2	TRBV6-5	NA	TRBJ2-3
CASTTWRGGGGTGELFF	TGTGCCAGCACCACCTGGAGGGGTGGCGGGGGAACCGGGGAGCTGTTTTTT	TRBD2	TRBV27	NA	TRBJ2-2
CASSQTGANTGELFF	TGTGCCAGCTCACAAACCGGAGCGAACACCGGGGAGCTGTTTTTT	NA	TRBV18	NA	TRBJ2-2
CASSRTGLTGELFF	TGCGCCAGCAGCCGGACAGGGTTGACCGGGGAGCTGTTTTTT	TRBD1	TRBV4-1	NA	TRBJ2-2
CASSEGGVSTDTQYF	TGCGCCAGCAGTGAAGGCGGGGTTAGCACAGATACGCAGTATTTT	NA	TRBV10-1	NA	TRBJ2-3
CASSRGPGNQPQHF	TGTGCCAGTAGCAGGGGGCCGGGCAATCAGCCCCAGCATTTT	TRBD1	TRBV19	few	TRBJ1-5
CASSRYDRNTEAFF	TGTGCCAGCAGCCGATACGACAGGAACACTGAAGCTTTCTTT	NA	TRBV3-1/TRBV3-2	NA	TRBJ1-1
CASSLDVGQGSDEQFF	TGTGCCAGCAGCTTAGATGTTGGGCAGGGGTCGGATGAGCAGTTCTTC	NA	TRBV7-9	NA	TRBJ2-1
CSASSRLAGGSYEQYF	TGCAGTGCTAGTAGTCGACTAGCGGGGGGGTCCTACGAGCAGTACTTC	TRBD2	TRBV20-1	NA	TRBJ2-7
CASGSIRPQHF	TGTGCTAGTGGTTCGATCCGTCCCCAGCATTTT	NA	TRBV12-5	once	TRBJ1-5
CASSLGWALGDTQYF	TGTGCCAGCAGCCTCGGTTGGGCTCTGGGAGATACGCAGTATTTT	NA	TRBV9	NA	TRBJ2-3
CASGRSGPDSPLHF	TGTGCCAGCGGCCGGTCGGGCCCGGATTCACCCCTCCACTTT	NA	TRBV25-1	NA	TRBJ1-6
CASSLTSGLDIQYF	TGTGCCAGCAGTCTAACGAGCGGATTGGACATTCAGTACTTC	NA	TRBV3-1/TRBV3-2	NA	TRBJ2-4
CASSLAGGATDTQYF	TGTGCCAGCAGCCTAGCAGGGGGGGCCACAGATACGCAGTATTTT	NA	TRBV3-1/TRBV3-2	NA	TRBJ2-3
CASSLDASYEQYF	TGTGCCAGCAGTTTAGACGCCTCCTACGAGCAGTACTTC	NA	TRBV27	NA	TRBJ2-7
CSASSPSGDTRNEQFF	TGCAGTGCTAGTAGCCCTAGCGGGGACACCCGCAATGAGCAGTTCTTC	TRBD2	TRBV20-1	NA	TRBJ2-1
CASSYSRPSSPLHF	TGTGCCAGCAGTTACTCGAGACCCTCCTCACCCCTCCACTTT	NA	TRBV6-5	once	TRBJ1-6
CASSERGGRKNTEAFF	TGCGCCAGCAGTGAGAGGGGGGGACGAAAGAACACTGAAGCTTTCTTT	NA	TRBV10-2	NA	TRBJ1-1
CASSEGGANEQFF	TGCGCCAGCAGTGAGGGGGGGGCCAATGAGCAGTTCTTC	NA	TRBV10-1	NA	TRBJ2-1
CVSSQRSFPYNEQFF	TGTGTCAGCAGCCAGAGATCCTTCCCCTACAATGAGCAGTTCTTC	NA	TRBV14	NA	TRBJ2-1
CATSDRDDFKETQYF	TGTGCCACCAGTGACCGGGACGATTTTAAAGAGACCCAGTACTTC	NA	TRBV24-1	NA	TRBJ2-5
CASSLGTANEKLFF	TGCGCCAGCAGCCTCGGGACAGCTAATGAAAAACTGTTTTTT	TRBD1	TRBV5-1	NA	TRBJ1-4
CASSLRAEQGSAGELFF	TGTGCCAGCAGCCTCAGGGCAGAACAGGGGTCCGCCGGGGAGCTGTTTTTT	TRBD1	TRBV7-8	NA	TRBJ2-2
CASSLAGVTEAFF	TGTGCCAGCAGCTTAGCGGGGGTTACAGAAGCTTTCTTT	NA	TRBV7-8	NA	TRBJ1-1
CASSLIGQGVGETQYF	TGCGCCAGCAGCCTGATTGGACAGGGTGTTGGGGAGACCCAGTACTTC	TRBD1	TRBV4-1	NA	TRBJ2-5
CASSGGPPRTGELFF	TGCGCCAGCAGCGGCGGGCCCCCGCGGACCGGGGAGCTGTTTTTT	NA	TRBV5-1	many	TRBJ2-2
CASSPGTHYGYTF	TGCGCCAGCAGCCCGGGAACTCACTATGGCTACACCTTC	NA	TRBV5-1	once	TRBJ1-2
CASSLAGTVDSPLHF	TGTGCCAGCAGCTTGGCAGGGACGGTGGATTCACCCCTCCACTTT	NA	TRBV5-6	NA	TRBJ1-6
CASSMDRGYYGYTF	TGTGCCAGTAGTATGGACAGGGGGTACTATGGCTACACCTTC	TRBD1	TRBV19	NA	TRBJ1-2
CASSFRHLSYNEQFF	TGTGCCAGCAGCTTCAGACATCTCTCCTACAATGAGCAGTTCTTC	NA	TRBV5-8	NA	TRBJ2-1
CASSDGDRGAFF	TGTGCCAGCAGTGACGGGGACAGGGGAGCTTTCTTT	TRBD1	TRBV6-4	NA	TRBJ1-1
CATSDIDRGHVNEQFF	TGTGCCACCAGTGATATAGACAGGGGGCATGTGAATGAGCAGTTCTTC	TRBD1	TRBV24-1	NA	TRBJ2-1
CASSLGGPGWTEAFF	TGCGCCAGCAGCTTGGGAGGGCCGGGTTGGACTGAAGCTTTCTTT	NA	TRBV5-1	NA	TRBJ1-1
CASSQDPGRSYGYTF	TGTGCCAGCAGCCAAGATCCTGGCAGGAGCTATGGCTACACCTTC	NA	TRBV14	NA	TRBJ1-2
CASSAFTSGYEQYF	TGTGCCAGCAGTGCCTTTACTAGCGGGTACGAGCAGTACTTC	TRBD2	TRBV27	NA	TRBJ2-7
CASSLRGGASTGGDNSPLHF	TGTGCCAGCTCTCTCCGTGGTGGGGCCTCCACAGGGGGCGATAATTCACCCCTCCACTTT	TRBD1	TRBV18	once	TRBJ1-6
CASSRTQLGYNEQFF	TGCGCCAGCAGCCGGACTCAGTTGGGATACAATGAGCAGTTCTTC	NA	TRBV5-1	NA	TRBJ2-1
CASRGWGAHQPQHF	TGTGCCAGCAGGGGGTGGGGGGCCCATCAGCCCCAGCATTTT	NA	TRBV6-5	NA	TRBJ1-5
CASSWTGNQPQHF	TGTGCCAGCAGTTGGACAGGTAATCAGCCCCAGCATTTT	TRBD1	TRBV27	NA	TRBJ1-5
CASSSTGAGIRNEQYF	TGTGCCAGCAGCTCTACCGGGGCGGGAATCAGGAACGAGCAGTACTTC	NA	TRBV7-9	NA	TRBJ2-7
CASSLGGQKNYGYTF	TGTGCCAGCAGCTTGGGAGGGCAGAAGAACTATGGCTACACCTTC	NA	TRBV11-2	NA	TRBJ1-2
CASSPGTSKDTQYF	TGTGCCAGCTCACCGGGGACTAGTAAGGATACGCAGTATTTT	TRBD2	TRBV18	once	TRBJ2-3
CASSLYRGRDTQYF	TGTGCCAGCAGTTTATATAGGGGAAGAGATACGCAGTATTTT	NA	TRBV27	NA	TRBJ2-3
CAINRDRDTDTQYF	TGTGCCATCAACCGGGACAGGGACACAGATACGCAGTATTTT	TRBD1	TRBV10-3	NA	TRBJ2-3
CASSLEGRNTEAFF	TGTGCCAGCAGTTTAGAGGGGCGGAACACTGAAGCTTTCTTT	NA	TRBV27	NA	TRBJ1-1
CASQGQGTNIQYF	TGTGCCAGCCAGGGACAGGGCACAAACATTCAGTACTTC	TRBD1	TRBV7-9	NA	TRBJ2-4
CASSANLQGDTEAFF	TGTGCCAGCTCAGCCAATTTACAGGGGGACACTGAAGCTTTCTTT	TRBD1	TRBV18	NA	TRBJ1-1
CATSSGSEQFF	TGTGCCACCTCGTCAGGGAGTGAGCAGTTCTTC	NA	TRBV24-1	NA	TRBJ2-1
CASSLRTSSYNEQFF	TGTGCCAGCAGCCTCCGAACCAGCTCCTACAATGAGCAGTTCTTC	NA	TRBV3-1/TRBV3-2	NA	TRBJ2-1
CAWRAGNLAGANVLTF	TGTGCCTGGAGGGCAGGGAATTTAGCTGGGGCCAACGTCCTGACTTTC	NA	TRBV30	once	TRBJ2-6
CAISESTDNEQFF	TGTGCCATCAGTGAGTCCACCGACAATGAGCAGTTCTTC	NA	TRBV10-3	NA	TRBJ2-1
CASSPGFGGTYEQYF	TGTGCCAGTAGCCCGGGGTTTGGCGGAACCTACGAGCAGTACTTC	NA	TRBV19	once	TRBJ2-7
CASSSSSGATYEQYF	TGTGCCAGCAGCTCCTCTAGCGGGGCCACATACGAGCAGTACTTC	TRBD2	TRBV13	NA	TRBJ2-7